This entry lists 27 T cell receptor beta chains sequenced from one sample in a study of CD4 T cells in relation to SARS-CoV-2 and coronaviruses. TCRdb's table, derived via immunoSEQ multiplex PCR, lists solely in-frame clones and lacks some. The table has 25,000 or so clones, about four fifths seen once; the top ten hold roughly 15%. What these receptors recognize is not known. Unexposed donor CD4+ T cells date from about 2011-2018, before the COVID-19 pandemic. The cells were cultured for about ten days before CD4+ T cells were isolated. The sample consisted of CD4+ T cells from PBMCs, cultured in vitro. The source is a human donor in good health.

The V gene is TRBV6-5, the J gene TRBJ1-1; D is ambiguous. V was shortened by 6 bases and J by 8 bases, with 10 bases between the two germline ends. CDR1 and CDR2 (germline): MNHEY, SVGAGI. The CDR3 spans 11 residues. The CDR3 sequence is CASREEGEAFF. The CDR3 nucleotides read TGTGCCAGCAGAGAGGAGGGAGAAGCTTTCTTT.

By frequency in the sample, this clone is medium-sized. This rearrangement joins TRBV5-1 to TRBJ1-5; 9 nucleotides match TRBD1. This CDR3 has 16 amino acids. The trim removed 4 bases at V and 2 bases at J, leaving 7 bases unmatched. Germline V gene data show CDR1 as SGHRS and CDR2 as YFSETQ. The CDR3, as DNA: TGCGCCAGCAGCCCCGGGACAGGGCTAGGCAATCAGCCCCAGCATTTT. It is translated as CASSPGTGLGNQPQHF.

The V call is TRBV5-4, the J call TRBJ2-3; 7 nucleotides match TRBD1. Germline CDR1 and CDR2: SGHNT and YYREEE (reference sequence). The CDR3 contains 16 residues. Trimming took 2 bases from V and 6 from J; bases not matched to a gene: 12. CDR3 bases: TGTGCCAGCAGCTTATATAGACAGGGCCCAGGGGATACGCAGTATTTT. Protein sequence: CASSLYRQGPGDTQYF.

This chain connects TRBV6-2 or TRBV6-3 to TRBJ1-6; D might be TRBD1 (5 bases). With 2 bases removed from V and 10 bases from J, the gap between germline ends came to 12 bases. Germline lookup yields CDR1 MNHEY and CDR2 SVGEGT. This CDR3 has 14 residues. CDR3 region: CASSYGQGSSPLHF. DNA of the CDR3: TGTGCCAGCAGTTACGGGCAGGGCTCATCACCCCTCCACTTT.

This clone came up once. The CDR3 sequence: CASSFLAGGQGETQYF. Written as DNA, the CDR3 is TGCGCCAGCAGCTTCCTAGCGGGAGGCCAGGGAGAGACCCAGTACTTC. The J gene is TRBJ2-5, the V gene TRBV5-1; 11 nucleotides align to TRBD2. Losses at the gene ends were 2 bases for V and 4 bases for J; bases not matched to a gene: 7. Germline CDR1 is SGHRS and CDR2 is YFSETQ. The CDR3 totals 16 residues.

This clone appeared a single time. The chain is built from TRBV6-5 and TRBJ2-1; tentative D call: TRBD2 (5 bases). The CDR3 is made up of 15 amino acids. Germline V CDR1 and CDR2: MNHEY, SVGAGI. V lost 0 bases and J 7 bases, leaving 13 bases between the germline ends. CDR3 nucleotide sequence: TGTGCCAGCAGTTACTCGACATTCGGGGTAAATGAGCAGTTCTTC. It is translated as CASSYSTFGVNEQFF.

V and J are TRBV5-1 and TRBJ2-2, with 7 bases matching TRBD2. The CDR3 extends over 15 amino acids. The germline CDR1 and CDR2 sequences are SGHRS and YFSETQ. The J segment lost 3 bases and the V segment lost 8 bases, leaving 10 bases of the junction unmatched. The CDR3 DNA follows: TGCGCCAGTGCCCCTAGCGGAGGAGACACCGGGGAGCTGTTTTTT. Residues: CASAPSGGDTGELFF.

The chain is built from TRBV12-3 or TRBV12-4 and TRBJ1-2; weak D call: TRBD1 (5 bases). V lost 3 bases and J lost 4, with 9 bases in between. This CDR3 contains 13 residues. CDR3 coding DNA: TGTGCCAGCAGTTTGGGGCAGGCCTATGGCTACACCTTC. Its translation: CASSLGQAYGYTF.

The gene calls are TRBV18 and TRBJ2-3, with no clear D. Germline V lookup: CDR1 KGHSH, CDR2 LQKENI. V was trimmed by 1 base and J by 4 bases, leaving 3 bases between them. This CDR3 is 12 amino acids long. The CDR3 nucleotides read TGTGCCAGCTCACCACAGTCAGATACGCAGTATTTT. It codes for CASSPQSDTQYF.

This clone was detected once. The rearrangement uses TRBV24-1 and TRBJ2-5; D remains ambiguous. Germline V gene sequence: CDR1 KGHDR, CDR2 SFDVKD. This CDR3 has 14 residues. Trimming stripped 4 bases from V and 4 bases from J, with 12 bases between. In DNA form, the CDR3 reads TGTGCCACCAGTGACCCAGTGAGAGGAGAGACCCAGTACTTC. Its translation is CATSDPVRGETQYF.

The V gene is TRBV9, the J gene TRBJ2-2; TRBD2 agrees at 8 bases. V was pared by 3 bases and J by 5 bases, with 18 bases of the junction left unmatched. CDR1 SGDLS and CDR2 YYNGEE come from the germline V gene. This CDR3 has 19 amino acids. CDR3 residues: CASSGDWGSGGGGTGELFF. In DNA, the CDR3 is TGTGCCAGCAGCGGTGACTGGGGAAGCGGGGGCGGTGGGACCGGGGAGCTGTTTTTT. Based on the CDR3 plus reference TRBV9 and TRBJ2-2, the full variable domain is DSGVTQTPKHLITATGQRVTLRCSPRSGDLSVYWYQQSLDQGLQFLIQYYNGEERAKGNILERFSAQQFPDLHSELNLSSLELGDSALYFCASSGDWGSGGGGTGELFFGEGSRLTVL.

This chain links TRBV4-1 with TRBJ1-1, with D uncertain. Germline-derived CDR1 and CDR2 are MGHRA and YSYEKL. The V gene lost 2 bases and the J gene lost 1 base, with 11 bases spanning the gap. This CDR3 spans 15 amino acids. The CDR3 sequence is CASSQRVGSNTEAFF. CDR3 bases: TGCGCCAGCAGCCAAAGGGTCGGGTCGAACACTGAAGCTTTCTTT.

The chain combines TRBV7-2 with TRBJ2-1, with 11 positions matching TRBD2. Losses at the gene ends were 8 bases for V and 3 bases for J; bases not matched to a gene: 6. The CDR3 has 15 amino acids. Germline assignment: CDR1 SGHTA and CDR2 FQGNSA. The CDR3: CASGRLAGIYNEQFF. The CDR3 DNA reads TGTGCCAGCGGGCGACTAGCGGGGATCTACAATGAGCAGTTCTTC.

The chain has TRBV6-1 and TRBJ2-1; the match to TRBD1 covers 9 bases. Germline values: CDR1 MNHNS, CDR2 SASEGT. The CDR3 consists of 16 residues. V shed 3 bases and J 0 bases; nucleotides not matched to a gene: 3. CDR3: CASSEGQGRSYNEQFF. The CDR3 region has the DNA TGTGCCAGCAGTGAGGGACAGGGTCGCTCCTACAATGAGCAGTTCTTC.

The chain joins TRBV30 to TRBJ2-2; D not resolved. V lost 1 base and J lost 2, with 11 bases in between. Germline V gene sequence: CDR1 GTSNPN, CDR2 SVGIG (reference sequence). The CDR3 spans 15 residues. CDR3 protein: CAWSGVGTNTGELFF. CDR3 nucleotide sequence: TGTGCCTGGAGTGGCGTGGGCACTAACACCGGGGAGCTGTTTTTT.

CDR3 in DNA: TGTGCCAGCAGCTCCCAGTATAATTCACCCCTCCACTTT. Encoded protein: CASSSQYNSPLHF. The genes are TRBV7-8 and TRBJ1-6; D is ambiguous. Germline V gene data show CDR1 as SGHVS and CDR2 as FQNEAQ. This CDR3 is 13 amino acids long. V lost 4 bases and J 4 bases, leaving 5 bases between the germline ends.

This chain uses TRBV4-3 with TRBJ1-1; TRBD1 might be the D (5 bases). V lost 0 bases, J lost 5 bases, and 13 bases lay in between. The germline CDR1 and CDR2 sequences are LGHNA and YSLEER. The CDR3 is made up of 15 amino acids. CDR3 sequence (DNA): TGCGCCAGCAGCCAAGACGGAGGGGCAGATACTGAAGCTTTCTTT. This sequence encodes CASSQDGGADTEAFF.

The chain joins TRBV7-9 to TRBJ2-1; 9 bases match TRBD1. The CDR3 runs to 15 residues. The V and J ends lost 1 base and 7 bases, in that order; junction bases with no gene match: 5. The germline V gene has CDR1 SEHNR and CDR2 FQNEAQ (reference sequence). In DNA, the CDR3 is TGTGCCAGCAGCTTAGGGGACAGGGCCAATAATGAGCAGTTCTTC. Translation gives CASSLGDRANNEQFF.

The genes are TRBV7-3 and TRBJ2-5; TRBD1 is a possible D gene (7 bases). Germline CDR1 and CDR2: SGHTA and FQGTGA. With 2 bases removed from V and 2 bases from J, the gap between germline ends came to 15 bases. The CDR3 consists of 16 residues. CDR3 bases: TGTGCCAGCAGCTTAGGTCAGGGGGGAGGTCAAGAGACCCAGTACTTC. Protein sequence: CASSLGQGGGQETQYF. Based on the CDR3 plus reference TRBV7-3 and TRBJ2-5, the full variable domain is GAGVSQTPSNKVTEKGKYVELRCDPISGHTALYWYRQSLGQGPEFLIYFQGTGAADDSGLPNDRFFAVRPEGSVSTLKIQRTERGDSAVYLCASSLGQGGGQETQYFGPGTRLLVL.

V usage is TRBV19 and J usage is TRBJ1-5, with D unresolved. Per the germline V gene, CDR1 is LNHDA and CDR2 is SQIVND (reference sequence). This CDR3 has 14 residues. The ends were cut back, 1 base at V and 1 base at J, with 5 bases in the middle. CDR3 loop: CASSIVGSNQPQHF. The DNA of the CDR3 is TGTGCCAGTAGTATAGTCGGCAGCAATCAGCCCCAGCATTTT.

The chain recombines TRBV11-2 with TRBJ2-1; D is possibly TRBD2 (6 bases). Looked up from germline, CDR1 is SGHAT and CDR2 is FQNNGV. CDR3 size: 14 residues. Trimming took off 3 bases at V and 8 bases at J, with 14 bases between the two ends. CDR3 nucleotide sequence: TGTGCCAGCAGCTTGAGGGACTCCTCTGATGAGCAGTTCTTC. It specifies CASSLRDSSDEQFF. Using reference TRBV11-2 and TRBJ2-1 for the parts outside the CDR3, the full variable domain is EAGVAQSPRYKIIEKRQSVAFWCNPISGHATLYWYQQILGQGPKLLIQFQNNGVVDDSQLPKDRFSAERLKGVDSTLKIQPAKLEDSAVYLCASSLRDSSDEQFFGPGTRLTVL.

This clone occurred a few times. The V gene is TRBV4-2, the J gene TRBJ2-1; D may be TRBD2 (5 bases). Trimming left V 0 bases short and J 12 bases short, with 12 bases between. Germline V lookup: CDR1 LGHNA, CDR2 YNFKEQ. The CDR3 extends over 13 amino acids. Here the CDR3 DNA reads TGTGCCAGCAGCCAAGAATGGGGAGAAGGGCAGTTCTTC. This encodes CASSQEWGEGQFF.

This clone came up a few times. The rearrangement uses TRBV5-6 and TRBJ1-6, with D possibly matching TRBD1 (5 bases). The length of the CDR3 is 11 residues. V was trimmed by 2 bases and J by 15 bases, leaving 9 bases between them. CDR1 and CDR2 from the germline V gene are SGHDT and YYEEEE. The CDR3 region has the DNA TGTGCCAGCAGCTTTGGGGGGATCCTCCACTTT. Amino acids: CASSFGGILHF.

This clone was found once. CDR3 sequence reads: CASSTGQAKAFF. Here the CDR3 DNA reads TGTGCCAGTAGTACGGGACAGGCAAAAGCTTTCTTT. This chain connects TRBV19 to TRBJ1-1; 8 nucleotides agree with TRBD1. The CDR3 is 12 amino acids. Germline V CDR1 and CDR2: LNHDA, SQIVND (reference sequence). The V gene end was trimmed by 4 bases and the J gene end by 9 bases; junction bases not matched to a gene: 4.

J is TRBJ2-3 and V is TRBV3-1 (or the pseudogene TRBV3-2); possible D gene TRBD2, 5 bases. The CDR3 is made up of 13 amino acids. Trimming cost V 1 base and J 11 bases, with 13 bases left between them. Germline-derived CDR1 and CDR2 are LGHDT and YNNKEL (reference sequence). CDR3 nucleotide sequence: TGTGCCAGCAGCCAAGTTTACGGGGTCGGGCAGTATTTT. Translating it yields CASSQVYGVGQYF.

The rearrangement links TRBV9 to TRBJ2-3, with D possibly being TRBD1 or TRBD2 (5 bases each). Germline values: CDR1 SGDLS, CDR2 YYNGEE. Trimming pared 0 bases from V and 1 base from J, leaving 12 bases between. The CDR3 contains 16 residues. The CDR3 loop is CASSVVTGPGTDTQYF. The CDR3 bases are TGTGCCAGCAGCGTAGTAACGGGGCCGGGCACAGATACGCAGTATTTT.

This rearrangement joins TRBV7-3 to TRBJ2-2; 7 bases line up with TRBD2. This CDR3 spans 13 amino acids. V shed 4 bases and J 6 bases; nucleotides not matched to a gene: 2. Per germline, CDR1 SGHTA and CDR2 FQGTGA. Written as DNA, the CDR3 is TGTGCCAGCAGCTGGGGGGGGTCCGGGGAGCTGTTTTTT. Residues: CASSWGGSGELFF.